This entry lists 25 T cell receptor beta chains sequenced from one sample in a study of identifying expanded T cells in peripheral blood. Some clones are missing from TCRdb's copy, which holds only in-frame ones; the method was immunoSEQ multiplex PCR. The profile shows about 100,000 clones, around 88% of them singletons. The specimen was blood. The receptors derive from a person aged 18 to 75 in good health.

This clone was counted once. The CDR3 reads CASLGEKLFF. The CDR3 region has the DNA TGTGCCAGTTTGGGGGAAAAACTGTTTTTT. The genes are TRBV6-6 and TRBJ1-4, with D uncertain. There are 10 residues in the CDR3. Germline loops: CDR1 MNHNY, CDR2 SVGAGI (reference sequence). Trimming took off 9 bases at V and 8 bases at J, with 7 bases between the two ends.

This clone was observed a single time. The chain employs TRBV27 and TRBJ2-7; no clear D. The CDR3 length is 17 residues. V was pared by 3 bases and J by 0 bases, with 18 bases between. CDR1 is MNHEY, CDR2 SMNVEV, per germline (reference sequence). The CDR3 spells CASSFHQNSRSSYEQYF. CDR3 sequence (DNA): TGTGCCAGCAGTTTTCACCAGAACAGTCGGAGCTCCTACGAGCAGTACTTC.

The V gene is TRBV6-6, the J gene TRBJ1-1; D gene ambiguous. The CDR3 runs to 15 residues. Trimming removed 5 bases from V and 2 bases from J, with 15 bases in between. Germline V gene sequence: CDR1 MNHNY, CDR2 SVGAGI (reference sequence). CDR3 sequence reads: CASSPYLEGNTEAFF. The CDR3 nucleotides are TGTGCCAGCAGTCCTTACCTGGAGGGTAACACTGAAGCTTTCTTT.

J is TRBJ1-1 and V is TRBV4-2; 7 nucleotides match TRBD1. The CDR3 sequence is 15 residues long. Trimming cost V 0 bases and J 4 bases; bases outside gene matches: 5. Germline CDR1 LGHNA, CDR2 YNFKEQ. Written as DNA, the CDR3 is TGTGCCAGCAGCCAAGATCTTTACAGGGGCACTGAAGCTTTCTTT. Amino acid sequence: CASSQDLYRGTEAFF.

This clone was recorded only once. The chain is built from TRBV4-3 and TRBJ2-7, with 9 bases identical to TRBD2. J lost 5 bases, V lost 1 base, and 9 bases had no gene match. CDR1 and CDR2 (germline): LGHNA, YSLEER. There are 16 residues in the CDR3. CDR3: CASSQASSGVAHEQYF. In nucleotides, the CDR3 is TGCGCCAGCAGCCAAGCTTCTAGCGGGGTGGCCCACGAGCAGTACTTC.

This chain connects TRBV27 to TRBJ1-1; a weak D match, TRBD1 (5 bases). The CDR3 sequence is 14 residues long. The ends were cut back, 2 bases at V and 3 bases at J, with 10 bases in the middle. Germline V gene data show CDR1 as MNHEY and CDR2 as SMNVEV (reference sequence). The DNA for the CDR3 is TGTGCCAGCAGTTTACGGCCAGGGTACACTGAAGCTTTCTTT. It translates to CASSLRPGYTEAFF.

The rearrangement uses TRBV19 and TRBJ1-1; TRBD1 agrees at 12 bases. This CDR3 contains 17 residues. V lost 3 bases and J lost 5; bases outside the gene matches: 10. Per germline, CDR1 LNHDA and CDR2 SQIVND (reference sequence). The CDR3 sequence: CASSIPPGQGARTEAFF. Here the CDR3 DNA reads TGTGCCAGTAGTATCCCACCGGGACAGGGGGCAAGGACTGAAGCTTTCTTT.

J is TRBJ1-5 and V is TRBV19, with a weak D call TRBD1 (5 bases). The CDR3 has 17 amino acids. Germline V gene lookup returns CDR1 LNHDA and CDR2 SQIVND (reference sequence). Trimming removed 0 bases from V and 0 bases from J, with 12 bases in between. The DNA for the CDR3 is TGTGCCAGTAGTATAGAGTCGACAGCGTATAGCAATCAGCCCCAGCATTTT. Encoded protein: CASSIESTAYSNQPQHF.

The CDR3 is CASSWNSNQPQHF. As DNA, the CDR3 is TGTGCCAGCAGCTGGAATAGCAATCAGCCCCAGCATTTT. This chain uses TRBV7-8 with TRBJ1-5; no reliable D call. The V and J ends lost 4 bases and 0 bases respectively, with 4 bases between them. In germline, CDR1 is SGHVS, CDR2 FQNEAQ. The CDR3 loop spans 13 amino acids.

The chain links TRBV7-2 to TRBJ1-1, with D possibly TRBD1 on 5 matching bases. Germline V lookup: CDR1 SGHTA, CDR2 FQGNSA. CDR3 length: 15 residues. V lost 1 base to trimming and J lost 4 bases, with 13 bases between them. The DNA of the CDR3 is TGTGCCAGCAGCTTAGTGGGTGAGGGGAGCACTGAAGCTTTCTTT. Its translation is CASSLVGEGSTEAFF.

The chain joins TRBV5-4 to TRBJ2-6, with a tentative D call TRBD2 (7 bases). The V and J ends lost 4 bases and 4 bases respectively, with 21 bases between them. The germline V gene has CDR1 SGHNT and CDR2 YYREEE (reference sequence). The CDR3 runs 18 residues. DNA for the CDR3: TGTGCCAGCAGCCGGATGGACAGCGGGATATCAGGGGCCAACGTCCTGACTTTC. Translated: CASSRMDSGISGANVLTF.

The chain is built from TRBV7-8 and TRBJ2-7, with no clear D. With 1 base removed from V and 6 bases from J, the gap between germline ends came to 7 bases. The CDR3 is 12 amino acids. Germline V CDR1 and CDR2: SGHVS, FQNEAQ. The CDR3 spells CASSLEWGEQYF. CDR3 coding DNA: TGTGCCAGCAGCTTAGAGTGGGGCGAGCAGTACTTC.

This chain connects TRBV15 to TRBJ2-3, with 9 bases aligning to TRBD2. The CDR3 is made up of 14 amino acids. Germline loops: CDR1 LNHNV, CDR2 YYDKDF (reference sequence). Losses at the gene ends were 6 bases for V and 1 base for J; bases not matched to a gene: 2. The DNA of the CDR3 is TGTGCCACCAGTATAGCGGGGGGCACAGATACGCAGTATTTT. Its translation is CATSIAGGTDTQYF.

The chain combines TRBV7-9 with TRBJ1-2, with D possibly TRBD1 on 6 matching bases. CDR1 and CDR2 from the germline V gene are SEHNR and FQNEAQ (reference sequence). There are 14 residues in the CDR3. Trimming removed 4 bases from V and 6 bases from J, with 15 bases in between. The CDR3 coding sequence is TGTGCCAGCAGCTCGGACAGTTTATGGGATGGCTACACCTTC. The encoded protein is CASSSDSLWDGYTF.

The chain has TRBV6-5 and TRBJ2-3, with 10 positions matching TRBD1. J was trimmed by 5 bases and V by 7 bases; bases with no gene match: 6. Germline V lookup: CDR1 MNHEY, CDR2 SVGAGI. The CDR3 length is 14 residues. CDR3 coding DNA: TGTGCCAGCATGATAGACAGGGGGCGAGATACGCAGTATTTT. This encodes CASMIDRGRDTQYF.

This chain links TRBV28 with TRBJ1-2, with a weak D call TRBD1 (5 bases). V lost 8 bases, J lost 3 bases, and 16 bases lay in between. This CDR3 has 14 residues. Germline V gives CDR1 MDHEN, CDR2 SYDVKM. The CDR3, as DNA: TGTGCCAGCGGCCTTTCAGGGTTTGACTATGGCTACACCTTC. It encodes CASGLSGFDYGYTF.

The chain uses TRBV4-3 and TRBJ2-1, with unresolved D. V lost 0 bases, J lost 8 bases, and 5 bases lay in between. The CDR3 is 12 residues long. The germline V gene encodes CDR1 LGHNA and CDR2 YSLEER. CDR3 nucleotide sequence: TGCGCCAGCAGCCAAGATCGCTATGAGCAGTTCTTC. Protein product: CASSQDRYEQFF.

The CDR3 region has the DNA TGTGCCAGCAGGCCCCGGACCGACTATGGCTACACCTTC. This codes for CASRPRTDYGYTF. This chain connects TRBV6-1 to TRBJ1-2; D gene ambiguous. The CDR3 has 13 residues. Germline lookup yields CDR1 MNHNS and CDR2 SASEGT. Deletions cut 6 bases from V and 3 bases from J, with 11 bases between.

As DNA, the CDR3 is TGTGCCAGCAGCCAAGAGACAAGCTATGGCTACACCTTC. Translating gives CASSQETSYGYTF. The chain links TRBV4-2 to TRBJ1-2, with D hard to call. The CDR3 is made up of 13 amino acids. With 0 bases removed from V and 4 bases from J, the gap between germline ends came to 6 bases. In germline, CDR1 is LGHNA, CDR2 YNFKEQ.

V gene TRBV28 combines with J gene TRBJ2-6; 8 nucleotides align to TRBD1. CDR1 is MDHEN and CDR2 is SYDVKM in the germline V gene. The ends lost 9 bases at V and 2 bases at J; junction bases unmatched: 9. There are 16 residues in the CDR3. Written as DNA, the CDR3 is TGTGCCAGTTGCAGGGGGCCTCGAGCTGGGGCCAACGTCCTGACTTTC. Its translation is CASCRGPRAGANVLTF.

The gene calls are TRBV10-1 and TRBJ2-3; D unclear. The germline V gene encodes CDR1 WNHNN and CDR2 SYGVQD (reference sequence). Trimming removed 4 bases from V and 2 bases from J, with 10 bases in between. The CDR3 is made up of 14 amino acids. CDR3 nucleotides: TGCGCCAGCAGTGGGGGAAAGTTCACAGATACGCAGTATTTT. It encodes CASSGGKFTDTQYF.

The chain employs TRBV11-2 and TRBJ2-1; maybe TRBD2 (5 bases). Germline values: CDR1 SGHAT, CDR2 FQNNGV. CDR3 length: 15 residues. V lost 5 bases, J lost 9 bases, and 20 bases lay in between. Here the CDR3 reads CASSRSPPLGIEQFF. CDR3 nucleotide sequence: TGTGCCAGCAGCCGATCCCCTCCACTAGGTATTGAGCAGTTCTTC.

V is TRBV7-8 and J is TRBJ2-3; TRBD1 or TRBD2 may be the D gene (5 bases each). In germline, CDR1 is SGHVS, CDR2 FQNEAQ. Deletions cut 1 base from V and 6 bases from J, with 14 bases between. The CDR3 length is 15 residues. CDR3 region: CASSLGGSTPDTQYF. The CDR3 DNA reads TGTGCCAGCAGCTTAGGGGGGTCTACCCCGGATACGCAGTATTTT.

In DNA, the CDR3 is TGTGCCAGTAGTATGTTCGGGGGCCTAGCCGGGGAGCTGTTTTTT. Protein product: CASSMFGGLAGELFF. The chain is built from TRBV19 and TRBJ2-2, with D tentatively TRBD1 or TRBD2 (6 bases each). The V and J ends lost 3 bases and 6 bases respectively, with 14 bases between them. The CDR3 contains 15 residues. The germline V gene encodes CDR1 LNHDA and CDR2 SQIVND (reference sequence).

CDR3 sequence (DNA): TGTGCCAGCAGTTATACAGGGTTTCCTTATTACGAGCAGTACTTC. This encodes CASSYTGFPYYEQYF. V gene TRBV27 combines with J gene TRBJ2-7, with D possibly TRBD1 on 6 matching bases. V was pared by 4 bases and J by 4 bases, with 17 bases between. The germline V gene has CDR1 MNHEY and CDR2 SMNVEV (reference sequence). This CDR3 has 15 residues.